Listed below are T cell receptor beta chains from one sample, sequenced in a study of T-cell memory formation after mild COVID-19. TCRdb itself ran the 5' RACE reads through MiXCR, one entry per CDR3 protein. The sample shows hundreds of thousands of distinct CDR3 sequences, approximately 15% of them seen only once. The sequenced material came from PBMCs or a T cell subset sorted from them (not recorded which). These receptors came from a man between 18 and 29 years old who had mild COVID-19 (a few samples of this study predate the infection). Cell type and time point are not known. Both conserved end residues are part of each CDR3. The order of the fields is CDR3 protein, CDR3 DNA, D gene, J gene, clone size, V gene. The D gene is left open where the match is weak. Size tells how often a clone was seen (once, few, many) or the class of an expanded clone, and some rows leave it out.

CASSFSGPPGQIYEQYF,TGCGCCAGCAGCTTCTCAGGGCCGCCGGGACAGATTTACGAGCAGTACTTC,TRBD1,TRBJ2-7,-,TRBV5-1
CASNTGELFF,TGTGCCAGCAACACCGGGGAGCTGTTTTTT,-,TRBJ2-2,-,TRBV7-9
CASSLAAGTGDPSHGYTF,TGTGCCAGCAGCTTAGCCGCCGGGACAGGGGACCCTTCTCATGGCTACACCTTC,TRBD1,TRBJ1-2,many,TRBV7-9
CASSLGFSETQYF,TGTGCCAGCAGCTTAGGGTTCTCCGAGACCCAGTACTTC,-,TRBJ2-5,few,TRBV7-2
CASSQGTGGVGTEAFF,TGCGCCAGCAGCCAAGGGACAGGGGGCGTGGGCACTGAAGCTTTCTTT,TRBD1,TRBJ1-1,many,TRBV5-1
CASSLDFSGNTIYF,TGTGCCAGCAGCTTGGACTTCTCTGGAAACACCATATATTTT,-,TRBJ1-3,-,TRBV5-4
CASSYSKDRGRYEQYF,TGTGCCAGCAGTTACTCGAAGGACAGGGGGCGGTACGAGCAGTACTTC,TRBD1,TRBJ2-7,once,TRBV6-2/TRBV6-3
CASSLYGRDTEAFF,TGTGCCAGCAGCTTATATGGCAGGGACACTGAAGCTTTCTTT,-,TRBJ1-1,-,TRBV7-2
CASSVELAGADTQYF,TGTGCCAGCAGCGTAGAACTAGCGGGGGCAGATACGCAGTATTTT,TRBD2,TRBJ2-3,-,TRBV9
CASSLAGGSGEQYF,TGTGCCAGCAGTTTAGCCGGCGGGTCCGGCGAGCAGTACTTC,-,TRBJ2-7,-,TRBV12-3/TRBV12-4
CASSLSSFGADTQYF,TGCGCCAGCAGCTTATCTAGCTTTGGCGCAGATACGCAGTATTTT,-,TRBJ2-3,-,TRBV5-1
CASSRTGQPQHF,TGTGCCAGCAGCCGAACAGGGCAGCCCCAGCATTTT,-,TRBJ1-5,-,TRBV6-1
CASGLSPGSSYNEQFF,TGTGCCAGCGGCTTATCTCCCGGAAGCTCCTACAATGAGCAGTTCTTC,-,TRBJ2-1,-,TRBV6-1
CASSQDARTAYEQYF,TGCGCCAGCAGCCAAGACGCCAGGACAGCCTACGAGCAGTACTTC,-,TRBJ2-7,many,TRBV4-3
CATSPARREEQYF,TGTGCCACCAGCCCGGCGAGACGGGAAGAGCAGTACTTC,-,TRBJ2-7,-,TRBV15
CATSDPGGGLNEQFF,TGTGCCACCAGTGACCCCGGGGGGGGCCTTAACGAGCAGTTCTTC,TRBD2,TRBJ2-1,few,TRBV24-1
CASSYRLANEKLFF,TGTGCCAGCAGTTACAGGCTGGCTAATGAAAAACTGTTTTTT,-,TRBJ1-4,few,TRBV6-5
CASSQERDSGSGNTIYF,TGCGCCAGCAGCCAAGAGCGGGACAGCGGCTCTGGAAACACCATATATTTT,TRBD1,TRBJ1-3,few,TRBV4-3
CASSSDSGGEADTQYF,TGTGCCAGCAGCAGCGATAGCGGGGGGGAGGCAGATACGCAGTATTTT,TRBD2,TRBJ2-3,few,TRBV7-9
CASSPGGPGDTQYF,TGTGCCAGCTCACCCGGGGGGCCGGGAGATACGCAGTATTTT,-,TRBJ2-3,-,TRBV18
CASSGTNAGLNSPLHF,TGTGCCAGCAGCGGTACCAACGCGGGACTAAATTCACCCCTCCACTTT,-,TRBJ1-6,-,TRBV7-2
CASSQGSGQYSNQPQHF,TGCGCCAGCAGCCAAGGATCGGGACAATATAGCAATCAGCCCCAGCATTTT,-,TRBJ1-5,-,TRBV4-1
CSATGTGNSPLHF,TGCAGTGCTACCGGGACAGGGAACTCACCCCTCCACTTT,TRBD1,TRBJ1-6,-,TRBV20-1
CSASGTSGNTDTQYF,TGCAGCGCCTCCGGGACTAGCGGGAACACAGATACGCAGTATTTT,TRBD2,TRBJ2-3,few,TRBV29-1
CASSRGQANTGELFF,TGCGCCAGCAGCCGCGGACAGGCCAACACCGGGGAGCTGTTTTTT,TRBD1,TRBJ2-2,many,TRBV5-1
CASSPGDTGTGELFF,TGCGCCAGCAGCCCCGGGGACACTGGCACCGGGGAGCTGTTTTTT,-,TRBJ2-2,many,TRBV5-1
CASKPTGGAGGYTF,TGTGCCAGCAAACCCACAGGGGGCGCGGGAGGCTACACCTTC,TRBD1,TRBJ1-2,few,TRBV6-5
CASSPSIDRSPEKLFF,TGTGCCAGCTCACCCTCTATCGACAGGAGTCCCGAAAAACTGTTTTTT,-,TRBJ1-4,few,TRBV18
CASSQGPFGQAVPDGEQYF,TGCGCCAGCAGCCAGGGACCCTTTGGACAGGCGGTTCCCGATGGCGAGCAGTACTTC,TRBD1,TRBJ2-7,-,TRBV4-3
CASSQGPARTGSGETQYF,TGCGCCAGCAGCCAAGGCCCAGCCCGGACAGGGAGCGGAGAGACCCAGTACTTC,TRBD1,TRBJ2-5,many,TRBV4-3
CSALSGGAITGELFF,TGCAGTGCTCTTAGCGGGGGGGCCATCACCGGGGAGCTGTTTTTT,TRBD2,TRBJ2-2,-,TRBV20-1
CSAWIGGRRYNEQFF,TGCAGTGCCTGGATCGGTGGGCGACGCTACAATGAGCAGTTCTTC,-,TRBJ2-1,-,TRBV20-1
CASSPPAGAKETQYF,TGTGCCAGCAGCCCTCCGGCGGGGGCTAAAGAGACCCAGTACTTC,-,TRBJ2-5,few,TRBV6-5
CSARAPLTGMNTEAFF,TGCAGTGCTAGAGCCCCTTTGACAGGGATGAACACTGAAGCTTTCTTT,TRBD1,TRBJ1-1,-,TRBV20-1
CASGADNYGYTF,TGCGCCAGCGGGGCGGACAACTATGGCTACACCTTC,-,TRBJ1-2,many,TRBV5-1
CASSLGSFEKLFF,TGTGCCAGCAGCTTGGGATCGTTCGAAAAACTGTTTTTT,-,TRBJ1-4,-,TRBV12-3/TRBV12-4
CAIKQGRDPTMDGYTF,TGTGCCATCAAGCAGGGCAGGGACCCTACGATGGATGGCTACACCTTC,-,TRBJ1-2,-,TRBV10-3
CASSLMIGSSGGQNEQFF,TGTGCCAGCAGCTTGATGATTGGTTCCAGCGGGGGTCAGAATGAGCAGTTCTTC,TRBD2,TRBJ2-1,many,TRBV5-4
CATQGQGASADTQYF,TGTGCCACCCAGGGACAGGGGGCTTCAGCAGATACGCAGTATTTT,TRBD1,TRBJ2-3,-,TRBV24-1
CASSQDPGGRSSYEQYF,TGTGCCAGCAGCCAAGATCCAGGGGGACGTAGCTCCTACGAGCAGTACTTC,TRBD1,TRBJ2-7,many,TRBV4-2